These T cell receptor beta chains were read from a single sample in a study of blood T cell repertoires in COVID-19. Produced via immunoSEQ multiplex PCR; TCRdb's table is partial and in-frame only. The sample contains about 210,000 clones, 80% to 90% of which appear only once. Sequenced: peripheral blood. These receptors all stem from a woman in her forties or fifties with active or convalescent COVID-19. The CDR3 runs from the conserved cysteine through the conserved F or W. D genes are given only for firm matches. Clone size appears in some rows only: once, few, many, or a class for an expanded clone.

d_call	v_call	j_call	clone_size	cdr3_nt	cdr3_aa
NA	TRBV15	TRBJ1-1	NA	TGTGCCACCAGCATTCCCCCCCAGGGACATGTGAACACTGAAGCTTTCTTT	CATSIPPQGHVNTEAFF
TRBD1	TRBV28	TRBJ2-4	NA	TGTGCCAGCAGTCCGCCGGGACAGGGGTCCAACATTCAGTACTTC	CASSPPGQGSNIQYF
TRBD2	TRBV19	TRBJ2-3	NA	TGTGCCAGTACTAGCGGGGAGACGGATACGCAGTATTTT	CASTSGETDTQYF
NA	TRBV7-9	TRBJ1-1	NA	TGTGCCAGCAGCTTAAGCGAGGGAGCTTTCTTT	CASSLSEGAFF
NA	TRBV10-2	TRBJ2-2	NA	TGCGCCAGCACAGGGTTCTACACCGGGGAGCTGTTTTTT	CASTGFYTGELFF
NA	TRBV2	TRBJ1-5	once	TGTGCCAGCTCCGACAGGATCCGGAATCAGCCCCAGCATTTT	CASSDRIRNQPQHF
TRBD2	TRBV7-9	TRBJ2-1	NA	TGTGCCAGCAGCCTCGTGGGGACTAGCGGGGGCCTCAATGAGCAGTTCTTC	CASSLVGTSGGLNEQFF
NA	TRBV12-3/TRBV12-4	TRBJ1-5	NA	TGTGCCAGCAGCTCATCAGGGTCCCAGCCCCAGCATTTT	CASSSSGSQPQHF
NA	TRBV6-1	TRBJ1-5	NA	TGTGCCAGCAGTGAATCCCTCGGAGGGTTGGGAAACAATCAGCCCCAGCATTTT	CASSESLGGLGNNQPQHF
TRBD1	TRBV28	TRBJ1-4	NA	TGTGCCAGCCGACCGGGACAGGGGGGTGGGGGAAGGGAAAAACTGTTTTTT	CASRPGQGGGGREKLFF
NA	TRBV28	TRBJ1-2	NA	TGTGCCAGCAGTGCCACAGCCCGGCGCGACTATGGCTACACCTTC	CASSATARRDYGYTF
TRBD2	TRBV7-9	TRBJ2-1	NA	TGTGCCAGCAGCTTAACACTAGCGGGAGTGAGTGAGCAGTTCTTC	CASSLTLAGVSEQFF
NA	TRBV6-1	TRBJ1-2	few	TGTGCCAGCAGTGAAAACCAACGGGTAAACTATGGCTACACCTTC	CASSENQRVNYGYTF
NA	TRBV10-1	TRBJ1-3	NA	TGCGCCAGCAGTAATTCGGGAGCCTCTGGAAACACCATATATTTT	CASSNSGASGNTIYF
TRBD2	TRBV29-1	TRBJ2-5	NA	TGCAGCGCCCCGGTACTAGCGGGATTTCAAGAGACCCAGTACTTC	CSAPVLAGFQETQYF
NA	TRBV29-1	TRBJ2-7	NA	TGCAGCGTTGAGGTGTTTTCGGTGTACGAGCAGTACTTC	CSVEVFSVYEQYF